This TCR beta chain was retrieved from a study of cytomegalovirus exposure and HLA in healthy donors. In the study overall: A previous analysis identified 95 million to 140 million unique TCR beta sequences derived from 180 million or so T cells. Study conclusions and caveats: Most TCRs appeared rarely, but some public TCRs recurred in many donors. A previous analysis found most TCR beta V segments productive roughly 87% or roughly 30% of the time. Highly shared variants forming one cluster were likely a sequencing artifact.

Worth noting for this clone: What it binds is unknown.

Primers: 60 Vbeta forward and 13 Jbeta reverse. Method: immunoSEQ multiplex PCR; TCRdb's copy keeps in-frame clones and lacks some. Its clone listing holds 45,000 or so clones. V was pared by 1 base and J by 4 bases, with 2 bases of the junction left unmatched. The CDR3 is made up of 15 amino acids. Germline V gives CDR1 MDHEN, CDR2 SYDVKM. This chain links TRBV28 with TRBJ2-7; 12 bases match TRBD1. Specimen: PBMCs. The receptor comes from a male donor in good health and CMV-seronegative. The CDR3 spells CASSLLGQGAYEQYF. The CDR3 coding sequence is TGTGCCAGCAGTTTATTGGGACAGGGGGCTTACGAGCAGTACTTC.